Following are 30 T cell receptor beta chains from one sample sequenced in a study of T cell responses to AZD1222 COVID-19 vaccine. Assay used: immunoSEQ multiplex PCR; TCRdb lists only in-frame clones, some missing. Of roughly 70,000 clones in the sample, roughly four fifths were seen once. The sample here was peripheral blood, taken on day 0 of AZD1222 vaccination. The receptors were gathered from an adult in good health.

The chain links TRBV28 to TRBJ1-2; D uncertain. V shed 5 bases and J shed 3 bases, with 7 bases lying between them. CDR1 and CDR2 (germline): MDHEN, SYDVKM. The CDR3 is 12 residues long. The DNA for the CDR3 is TGTGCCAGCAGTCTCGGGTACTATGGCTACACCTTC. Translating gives CASSLGYYGYTF.

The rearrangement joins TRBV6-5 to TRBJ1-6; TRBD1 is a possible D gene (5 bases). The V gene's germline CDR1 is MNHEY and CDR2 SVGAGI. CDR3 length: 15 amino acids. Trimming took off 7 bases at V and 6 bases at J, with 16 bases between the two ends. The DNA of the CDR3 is TGTGCCAGCACCTATCGGGACCAACTTAATTCACCCCTCCACTTT. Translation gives CASTYRDQLNSPLHF.

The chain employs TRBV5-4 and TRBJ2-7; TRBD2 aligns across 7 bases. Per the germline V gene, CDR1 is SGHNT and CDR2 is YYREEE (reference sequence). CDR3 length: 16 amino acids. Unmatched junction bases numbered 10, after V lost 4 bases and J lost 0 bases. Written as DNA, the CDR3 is TGTGCCAGCAGCCGGCACGGGGGGACGAGCTCCTACGAGCAGTACTTC. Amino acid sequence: CASSRHGGTSSYEQYF.

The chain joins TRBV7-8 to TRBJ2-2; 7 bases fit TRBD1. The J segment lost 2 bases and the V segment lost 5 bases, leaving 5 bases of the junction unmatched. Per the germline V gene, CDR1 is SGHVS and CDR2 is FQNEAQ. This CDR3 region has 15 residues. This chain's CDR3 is CASSGQAGNTGELFF. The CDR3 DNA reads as TGTGCCAGCAGCGGACAGGCTGGCAACACCGGGGAGCTGTTTTTT.

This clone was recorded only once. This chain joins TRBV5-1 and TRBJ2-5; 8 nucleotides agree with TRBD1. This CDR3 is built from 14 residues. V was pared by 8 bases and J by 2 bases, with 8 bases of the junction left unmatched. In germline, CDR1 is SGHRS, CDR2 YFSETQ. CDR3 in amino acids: CASQIGQGQETQYF. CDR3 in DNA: TGCGCCAGTCAGATAGGACAGGGACAAGAGACCCAGTACTTC.

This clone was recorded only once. In DNA, the CDR3 is TGCGCCAGCAGAGGTCCGGGACAGGGATACAATGAGCAGTTCTTC. As protein: CASRGPGQGYNEQFF. The chain uses TRBV10-1 and TRBJ2-1, with 9 bases aligning to TRBD1. The CDR3 sequence is 15 residues long. Per the germline V gene, CDR1 is WNHNN and CDR2 is SYGVQD (reference sequence). Losses at the gene ends were 6 bases for V and 4 bases for J; bases not matched to a gene: 7.

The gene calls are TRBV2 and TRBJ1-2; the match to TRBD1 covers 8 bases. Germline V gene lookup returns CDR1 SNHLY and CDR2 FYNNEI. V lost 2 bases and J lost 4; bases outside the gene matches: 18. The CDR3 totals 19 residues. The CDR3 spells CASSELRRDRSPTFYGYTF. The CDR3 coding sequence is TGTGCCAGCAGTGAATTAAGGCGGGACAGGTCTCCGACCTTCTATGGCTACACCTTC.

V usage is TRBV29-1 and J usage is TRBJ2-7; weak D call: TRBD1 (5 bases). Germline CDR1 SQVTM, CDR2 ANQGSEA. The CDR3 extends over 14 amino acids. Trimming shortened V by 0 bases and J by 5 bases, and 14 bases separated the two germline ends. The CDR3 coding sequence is TGCAGCGTTGAAGAGCTGGGAAGGGGCAACGAGCAGTACTTC. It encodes CSVEELGRGNEQYF.

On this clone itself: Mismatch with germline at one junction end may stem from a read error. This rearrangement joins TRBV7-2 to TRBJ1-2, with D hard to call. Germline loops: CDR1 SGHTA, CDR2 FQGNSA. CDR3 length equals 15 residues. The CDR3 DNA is TGTGTCAGCAGCCCCGACGTGAGCGCTAACTATGGCTACACCTTC. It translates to CVSSPDVSANYGYTF.

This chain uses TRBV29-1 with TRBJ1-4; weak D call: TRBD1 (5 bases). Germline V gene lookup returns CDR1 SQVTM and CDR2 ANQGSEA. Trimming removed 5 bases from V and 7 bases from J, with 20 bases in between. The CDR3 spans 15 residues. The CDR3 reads CSVSGGGATSEKLFF. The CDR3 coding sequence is TGCAGCGTTTCGGGTGGTGGGGCAACGAGTGAAAAACTGTTTTTT.

As DNA, the CDR3 is TGCGCCAGCAGAGCGGGACAGAGTACCGGGGAGCTGTTTTTT. Its protein product is CASRAGQSTGELFF. V is TRBV10-1 and J is TRBJ2-2; D tentatively reads TRBD1 or TRBD2 (7 bases each). The V gene's germline CDR1 is WNHNN and CDR2 SYGVQD (reference sequence). The V end lost 6 bases, the J end lost 5 bases, and 13 bases lay between the germline ends. CDR3 length: 14 amino acids.

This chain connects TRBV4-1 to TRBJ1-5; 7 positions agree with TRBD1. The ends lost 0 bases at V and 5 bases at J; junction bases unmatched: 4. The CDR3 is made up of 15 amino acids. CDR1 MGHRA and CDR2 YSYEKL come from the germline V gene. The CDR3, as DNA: TGCGCCAGCAGCCAAGATTCCAGGGGGGATCAGCCCCAGCATTTT. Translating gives CASSQDSRGDQPQHF.

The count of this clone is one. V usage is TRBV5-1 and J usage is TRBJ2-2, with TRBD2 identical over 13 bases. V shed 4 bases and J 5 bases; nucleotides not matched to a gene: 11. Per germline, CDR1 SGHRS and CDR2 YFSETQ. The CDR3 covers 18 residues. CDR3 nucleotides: TGCGCCAGCAGCGCTGGACTAGCGGGGGCCTCGCGTACCGGGGAGCTGTTTTTT. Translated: CASSAGLAGASRTGELFF.

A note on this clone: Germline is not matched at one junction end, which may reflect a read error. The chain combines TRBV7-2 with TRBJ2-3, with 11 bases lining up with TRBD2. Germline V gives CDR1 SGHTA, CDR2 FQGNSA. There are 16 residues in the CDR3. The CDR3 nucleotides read TGTGCCAGCAGCCACCGCCGACTAGCGGGGACAGATATGCAGTATTTT. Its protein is CASSHRRLAGTDMQYF.

In nucleotides, the CDR3 is TGTGCCAGCAGCCAATCAGGGGGCCAAGAGACCCAGTACTTC. Translation gives CASSQSGGQETQYF. The chain employs TRBV16 and TRBJ2-5, with TRBD1 as a possible D gene (6 bases). The CDR3 is made up of 14 amino acids. The V end was cut by 0 bases, the J end by 1 base, with 6 bases between. Germline CDR1 is KGHSY and CDR2 is FQNENV.

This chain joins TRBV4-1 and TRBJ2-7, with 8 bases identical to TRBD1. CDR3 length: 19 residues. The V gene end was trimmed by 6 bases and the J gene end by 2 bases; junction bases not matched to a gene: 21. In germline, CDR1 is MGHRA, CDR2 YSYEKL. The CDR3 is CASSLLPGGPQRPPYEQYF. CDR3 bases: TGCGCCAGCAGTCTGTTACCAGGGGGCCCCCAACGACCTCCCTACGAGCAGTACTTC.

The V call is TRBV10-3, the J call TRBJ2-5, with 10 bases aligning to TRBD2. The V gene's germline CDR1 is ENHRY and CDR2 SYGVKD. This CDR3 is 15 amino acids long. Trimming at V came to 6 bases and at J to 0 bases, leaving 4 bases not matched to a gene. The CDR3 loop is CAISVSGGYQETQYF. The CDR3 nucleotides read TGTGCCATCAGCGTTAGCGGGGGGTACCAAGAGACCCAGTACTTC.

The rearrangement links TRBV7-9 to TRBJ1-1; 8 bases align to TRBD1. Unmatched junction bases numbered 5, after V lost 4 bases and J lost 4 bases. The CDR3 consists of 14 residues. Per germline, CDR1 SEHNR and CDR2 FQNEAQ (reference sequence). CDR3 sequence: CASSSGTGGTEAFF. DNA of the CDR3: TGTGCCAGCAGCTCCGGGACAGGAGGCACTGAAGCTTTCTTT.

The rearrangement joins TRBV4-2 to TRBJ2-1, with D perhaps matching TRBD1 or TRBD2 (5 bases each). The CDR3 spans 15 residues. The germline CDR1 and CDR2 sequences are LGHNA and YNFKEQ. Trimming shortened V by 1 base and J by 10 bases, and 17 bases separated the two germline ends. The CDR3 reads CASSQVSLGVEEQFF. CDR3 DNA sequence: TGTGCCAGCAGCCAAGTCAGTTTGGGGGTAGAGGAGCAGTTCTTC.

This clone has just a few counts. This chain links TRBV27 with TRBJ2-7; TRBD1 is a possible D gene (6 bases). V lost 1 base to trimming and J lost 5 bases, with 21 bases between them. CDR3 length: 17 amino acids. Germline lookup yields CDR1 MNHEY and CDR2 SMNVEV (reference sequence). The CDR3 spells CASSLYTQAGEENEQYF. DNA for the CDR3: TGTGCCAGCAGTTTATACACCCAAGCAGGGGAAGAGAACGAGCAGTACTTC.

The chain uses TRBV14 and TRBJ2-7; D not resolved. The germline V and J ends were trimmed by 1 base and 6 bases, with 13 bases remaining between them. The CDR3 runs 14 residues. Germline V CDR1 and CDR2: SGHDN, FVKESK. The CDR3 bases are TGTGCCAGCAGCCAAGTTAGTATGAGTCCCGAGCAGTACTTC. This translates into CASSQVSMSPEQYF.

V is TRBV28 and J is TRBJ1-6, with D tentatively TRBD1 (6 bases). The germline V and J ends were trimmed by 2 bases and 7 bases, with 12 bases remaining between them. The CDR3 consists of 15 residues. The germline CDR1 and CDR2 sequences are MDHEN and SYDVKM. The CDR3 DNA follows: TGTGCCAGCAGTTTAGGTCGGGGGGCGAATTCACCCCTCCACTTT. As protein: CASSLGRGANSPLHF.

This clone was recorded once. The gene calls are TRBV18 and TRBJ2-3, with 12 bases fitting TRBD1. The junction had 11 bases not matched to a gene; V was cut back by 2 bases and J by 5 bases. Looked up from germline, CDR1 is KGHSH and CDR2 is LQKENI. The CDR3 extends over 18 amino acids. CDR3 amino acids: CASSPVSAGQGARDTQYF. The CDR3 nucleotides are TGTGCCAGCTCACCAGTATCAGCGGGACAGGGGGCGAGAGATACGCAGTATTTT.

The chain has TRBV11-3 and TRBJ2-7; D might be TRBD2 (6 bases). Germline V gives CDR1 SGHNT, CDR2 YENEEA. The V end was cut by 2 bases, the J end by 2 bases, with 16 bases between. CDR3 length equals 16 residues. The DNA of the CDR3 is TGTGCCAGCAGCTTATCGACTGGGACTCACCCCTACGAGCAGTACTTC. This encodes CASSLSTGTHPYEQYF.

The CDR3 nucleotides are TGTGCCAGCAGACTTTACTCGGACCAGCCCCAGCATTTT. Residues: CASRLYSDQPQHF. This sequence joins TRBV6-5 and TRBJ1-5; D gene unclear. The CDR3 is 13 residues long. V was pared by 6 bases and J by 7 bases, with 13 bases between. Germline CDR1 reads MNHEY; CDR2 reads SVGAGI.

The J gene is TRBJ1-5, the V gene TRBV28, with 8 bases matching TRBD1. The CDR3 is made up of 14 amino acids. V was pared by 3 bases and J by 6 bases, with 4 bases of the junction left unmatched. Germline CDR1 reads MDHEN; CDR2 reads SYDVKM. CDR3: CASSLVRGPQPQHF. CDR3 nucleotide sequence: TGTGCCAGCAGTTTGGTCAGGGGGCCTCAGCCCCAGCATTTT.

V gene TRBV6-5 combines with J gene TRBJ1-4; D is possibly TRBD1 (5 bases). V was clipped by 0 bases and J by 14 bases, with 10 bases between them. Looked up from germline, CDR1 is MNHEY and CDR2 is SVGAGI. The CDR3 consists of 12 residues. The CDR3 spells CASSYSGEGLFF. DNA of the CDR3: TGTGCCAGCAGTTACTCGGGGGAAGGTCTGTTTTTT.

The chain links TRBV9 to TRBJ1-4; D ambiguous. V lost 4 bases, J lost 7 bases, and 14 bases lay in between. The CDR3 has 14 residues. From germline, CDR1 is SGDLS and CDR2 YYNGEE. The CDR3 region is CASSKVGLGEKLFF. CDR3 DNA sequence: TGTGCCAGCAGCAAGGTAGGGCTGGGTGAAAAACTGTTTTTT.

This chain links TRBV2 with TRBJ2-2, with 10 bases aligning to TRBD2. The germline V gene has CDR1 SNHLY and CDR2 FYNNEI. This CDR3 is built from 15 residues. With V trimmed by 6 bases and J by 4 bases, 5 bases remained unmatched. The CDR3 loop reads CASRFLAGATGELFF. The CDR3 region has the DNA TGTGCCAGCAGGTTTCTAGCGGGGGCCACCGGGGAGCTGTTTTTT.

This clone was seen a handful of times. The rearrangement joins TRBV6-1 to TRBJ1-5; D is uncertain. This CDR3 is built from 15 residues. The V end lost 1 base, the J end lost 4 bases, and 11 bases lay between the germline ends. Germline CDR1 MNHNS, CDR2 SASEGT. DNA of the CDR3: TGTGCCAGCAGTGAAGGGGTTACTCGGAATCAGCCCCAGCATTTT. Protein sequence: CASSEGVTRNQPQHF.